This T cell receptor beta chain derives from a study of blood T cell repertoires in COVID-19. The overall study: The origin of the acute and convalescent COVID-19 samples was the United States, Italy and Spain.

In the original analysis: Scientists estimated how many nucleated cells there were by amplifying reference gene primers. Only in-frame clones appear in the TCRdb table, and some are missing; sequencing was by immunoSEQ multiplex PCR. V, J and clone size derive from that table, while D and trimming were established from the DNA sequence. The sample consists of some 170,000 clones, around 80% of them appearing once. Participant age was roughly 18 to 89 years, and participants resided in around 24 US areas. Each participant's cohort was designated according to participant-reported clinical history. Germline CDR1 and CDR2: MNHEY and SMNVEV (reference sequence). V dropped 7 bases and J dropped 2; count of bases not matched to a gene: 4. This CDR3 has 13 amino acids.

This TCR derives from a woman in her fifties or sixties who had recovered from COVID-19. Sequences were obtained from PBMCs or T cells enriched from blood (not recorded which). The rearrangement joins TRBV27 to TRBJ1-2; TRBD1 matches 7 bases. This chain's CDR3 is CASTSTGNYGYTF. In nucleotides, the CDR3 is TGTGCCAGCACTTCGACAGGGAACTATGGCTACACCTTC.